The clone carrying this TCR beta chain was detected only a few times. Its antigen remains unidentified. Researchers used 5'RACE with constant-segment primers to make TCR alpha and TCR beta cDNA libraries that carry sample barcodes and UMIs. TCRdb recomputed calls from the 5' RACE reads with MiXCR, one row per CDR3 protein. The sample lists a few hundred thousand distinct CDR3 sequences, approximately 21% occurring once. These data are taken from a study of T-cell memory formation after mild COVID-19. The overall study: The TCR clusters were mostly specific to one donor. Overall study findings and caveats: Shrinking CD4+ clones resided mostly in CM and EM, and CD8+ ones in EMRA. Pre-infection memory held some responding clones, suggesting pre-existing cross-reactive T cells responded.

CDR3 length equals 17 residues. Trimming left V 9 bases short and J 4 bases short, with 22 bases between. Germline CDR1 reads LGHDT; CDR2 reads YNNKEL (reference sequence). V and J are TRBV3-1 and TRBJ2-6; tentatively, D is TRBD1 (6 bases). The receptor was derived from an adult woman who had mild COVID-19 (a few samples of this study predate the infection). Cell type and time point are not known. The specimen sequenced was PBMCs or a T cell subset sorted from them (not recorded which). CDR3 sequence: CASSQGWGASGANVLTF. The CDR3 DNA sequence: TGTGCCAGTTCACAGGGATGGGGAGCCTCCGGGGCCAACGTCCTGACTTTC.